The 30 T cell receptor beta chains listed next were all sequenced from one sample in a study of OX40 agonist ivuxolimab in advanced cancers. Repertoires were generated with immunoSEQ multiplex PCR, while TCRdb's copy carries only in-frame clones and drops some. Counted here are roughly 24,000 clones, roughly three quarters occurring once; the ten biggest clones make up around 25%. The sample here was CD4+ or CD8+ T cells sorted from blood, taken in a trial of the OX40 agonist ivuxolimab. Receptors originate from an adult with an advanced solid tumor such as melanoma, head and neck, liver or kidney cancer.

The genes are TRBV6-5 and TRBJ2-7, with D tentatively TRBD1 (5 bases). V gave up 7 bases and J gave up 2 bases, with 18 bases separating them. Germline CDR1 MNHEY, CDR2 SVGAGI. This CDR3 region has 15 residues. CDR3 nucleotide sequence: TGTGCCAGCACCCAGTTTAGGGGTAGCCCCTACGAGCAGTACTTC. It codes for CASTQFRGSPYEQYF.

This sequence joins TRBV9 and TRBJ2-7; TRBD2 matches at 11 bases. After removal of 3 bases from V and 3 bases from J, the junction contained 11 bases not matched to a gene. CDR1 and CDR2 from the germline V gene are SGDLS and YYNGEE. This CDR3 spans 17 amino acids. In DNA, the CDR3 is TGTGCCAGCAGCGGGCTTCGGACTAGCGGGCAGCTCTACGAGCAGTACTTC. Translation: CASSGLRTSGQLYEQYF.

This chain links TRBV27 with TRBJ1-4; 7 bases are a match to TRBD1. The junction had 4 bases not matched to a gene; V was cut back by 3 bases and J by 0 bases. The length of the CDR3 is 16 residues. Germline values: CDR1 MNHEY, CDR2 SMNVEV (reference sequence). The CDR3 region is CASSFLGTATNEKLFF. CDR3 nucleotide sequence: TGTGCCAGCAGTTTTCTAGGGACAGCAACTAATGAAAAACTGTTTTTT.

The chain employs TRBV5-1 and TRBJ2-3, with 8 bases fitting TRBD2. The CDR3 contains 15 residues. The V gene's germline CDR1 is SGHRS and CDR2 YFSETQ. Losses at the gene ends were 4 bases for V and 4 bases for J; bases not matched to a gene: 8. CDR3 nucleotides: TGCGCCAGCAGCCGAGCGGGGGTATTCGCAGATACGCAGTATTTT. This encodes CASSRAGVFADTQYF. The full variable domain, its missing parts supplied by reference TRBV5-1 and TRBJ2-3, is KAGVTQTPRYLIKTRGQQVTLSCSPISGHRSVSWYQQTPGQGLQFLFEYFSETQRNKGNFPGRFSGRQFSNSRSEMNVSTLELGDSALYLCASSRAGVFADTQYFGPGTRLTVL.

The J gene is TRBJ1-2, the V gene TRBV15; no definite D call. The V end lost 3 bases, the J end lost 5 bases, and 16 bases lay between the germline ends. The CDR3 has 15 amino acids. CDR1 LNHNV and CDR2 YYDKDF come from the germline V gene (reference sequence). DNA of the CDR3: TGTGCCACCAGCAGGGATTCGGACGGAGTGTATGGCTACACCTTC. Protein sequence: CATSRDSDGVYGYTF.

The chain links TRBV30 to TRBJ2-2; no clear D. Germline V CDR1 and CDR2: GTSNPN, SVGIG (reference sequence). This CDR3 is 12 amino acids long. Trimming left V 0 bases short and J 4 bases short, with 3 bases between. The chain's CDR3 is CAWSVSTGELFF. For the CDR3, the DNA is TGTGCCTGGAGTGTCTCCACCGGGGAGCTGTTTTTT.

V and J are TRBV9 and TRBJ1-5; TRBD1 might be the D (5 bases). V shed 3 bases and J shed 9 bases, with 16 bases lying between them. CDR3 length equals 14 residues. Per the germline V gene, CDR1 is SGDLS and CDR2 is YYNGEE. The CDR3 nucleotides read TGTGCCAGCAGCGCCGCCGACAGCCTAGGGCCCCAGCATTTT. Translated: CASSAADSLGPQHF. Supplemented by reference TRBV9 and TRBJ1-5, the full variable domain reads DSGVTQTPKHLITATGQRVTLRCSPRSGDLSVYWYQQSLDQGLQFLIQYYNGEERAKGNILERFSAQQFPDLHSELNLSSLELGDSALYFCASSAADSLGPQHFGDGTRLSIL.

This clone was seen a single time. The V gene is TRBV7-9, the J gene TRBJ1-1; D unclear. From germline, CDR1 is SEHNR and CDR2 FQNEAQ (reference sequence). This CDR3 comprises 13 residues. Trimming pared 6 bases from V and 7 bases from J, leaving 15 bases between. The CDR3 here is CASRLGRGDEAFF. The CDR3 nucleotides are TGTGCCAGCAGGCTAGGCCGGGGAGATGAAGCTTTCTTT.

Details on this clone: Different DNA sequences within this sample yield the same CDR3. The chain recombines TRBV28 with TRBJ2-7; TRBD2 is a possible D gene (5 bases). Germline CDR1 MDHEN, CDR2 SYDVKM. V lost 1 base to trimming and J lost 7 bases, with 5 bases between them. CDR3 length: 11 amino acids. The CDR3 DNA sequence: TGTGCCAGCAGTTTATCGGGAGAGCAGTACTTC. Its translation: CASSLSGEQYF.

In this sample, this clone turned up a few times. The rearrangement joins TRBV9 to TRBJ2-7; no clear D gene. The ends were cut back, 1 base at V and 5 bases at J, with 7 bases in the middle. CDR1 is SGDLS and CDR2 is YYNGEE in the germline V gene. CDR3 length: 12 amino acids. In DNA, the CDR3 is TGTGCCAGCAGCGTATCCGGAGACGAGCAGTACTTC. This codes for CASSVSGDEQYF.

The CDR3 DNA sequence: TGTGCCAGTTCGCCGGATGGGGCCAACGAGCAGTACTTC. Protein: CASSPDGANEQYF. The genes are TRBV9 and TRBJ2-7, with TRBD1 as a possible D gene (5 bases). The CDR3 extends over 13 amino acids. The germline V gene encodes CDR1 SGDLS and CDR2 YYNGEE. V was clipped by 8 bases and J by 5 bases, with 17 bases between them.

Judged by abundance, this clone is medium-sized. V and J are TRBV28 and TRBJ2-7, with 8 nucleotides matching TRBD2. Germline CDR1 is MDHEN and CDR2 is SYDVKM. The CDR3 loop spans 13 amino acids. V shed 7 bases, J shed 7 bases, and the junction held 9 bases outside the gene matches. CDR3 nucleotide sequence: TGTGCCAGCACGTCGAGCGGGAGTGGAGAGCAGTACTTC. Protein product: CASTSSGSGEQYF. The whole variable domain, remainder taken from reference TRBV28 and TRBJ2-7, is DVKVTQSSRYLVKRTGEKVFLECVQDMDHENMFWYRQDPGLGLRLIYFSYDVKMKEKGDIPEGYSVSREKKERFSLILESASTNQTSMYLCASTSSGSGEQYFGPGTRLTVT.

The chain employs TRBV9 and TRBJ1-2; 9 nucleotides agree with TRBD1. V lost 3 bases, J lost 6 bases, and 9 bases stayed unmatched. Germline CDR1 and CDR2: SGDLS and YYNGEE. This CDR3 is built from 15 residues. CDR3 region: CASSGGQGLKDGYTF. The CDR3 DNA follows: TGTGCCAGCAGCGGAGGACAGGGGCTAAAGGATGGCTACACCTTC.

This clone was counted a few times. V gene TRBV19 combines with J gene TRBJ2-7; D is unresolved. From germline, CDR1 is LNHDA and CDR2 SQIVND (reference sequence). Trimming removed 7 bases from V and 2 bases from J, with 15 bases in between. This CDR3 spans 14 amino acids. CDR3 bases: TGTGCCAGTATGCAAGCGACGTCCCCCTACGAGCAGTACTTC. It specifies CASMQATSPYEQYF.

By frequency in the sample, this clone is medium-sized. The CDR3 loop reads CASSKRFLDGQGKLSYEQYF. In DNA, the CDR3 is TGTGCCAGCAGCAAGCGCTTCTTAGACGGACAGGGAAAACTGAGCTACGAGCAGTACTTC. V gene TRBV21-1 combines with J gene TRBJ2-7; the DNA was not compared with TRBD1, the D call given in the table. TRBV21-1 is a recognized pseudogene. The CDR3 spans 20 residues.

This clone was recorded a few times. V is TRBV28 and J is TRBJ1-4; 10 bases map to TRBD1. The CDR3 consists of 18 residues. The V and J ends lost 3 bases and 3 bases, in that order; junction bases with no gene match: 10. The germline gives CDR1 MDHEN, CDR2 SYDVKM. The CDR3 here is CASSLETGGVAANEKLFF. DNA of the CDR3: TGTGCCAGCAGTTTGGAGACAGGGGGCGTAGCGGCTAATGAAAAACTGTTTTTT. Drawing the rest from reference TRBV28 and TRBJ1-4, the complete variable domain is DVKVTQSSRYLVKRTGEKVFLECVQDMDHENMFWYRQDPGLGLRLIYFSYDVKMKEKGDIPEGYSVSREKKERFSLILESASTNQTSMYLCASSLETGGVAANEKLFFGSGTQLSVL.

This chain uses TRBV18 with TRBJ1-5; no clear D. V dropped 5 bases and J dropped 3 bases, with 14 bases sitting between them. The CDR3 length is 15 residues. Germline CDR1 is KGHSH and CDR2 is LQKENI. The CDR3 sequence: CASSEQGLNNQPQHF. The CDR3 coding sequence is TGTGCCAGCTCAGAGCAAGGATTGAACAATCAGCCCCAGCATTTT. Together with reference TRBV18 and TRBJ1-5, the CDR3 gives the full variable domain: NAGVMQNPRHLVRRRGQEARLRCSPMKGHSHVYWYRQLPEEGLKFMVYLQKENIIDESGMPKERFSAEFPKEGPSILRIQQVVRGDSAAYFCASSEQGLNNQPQHFGDGTRLSIL.

Worth noting for this clone: This CDR3 is also generated by other DNA sequences in the sample. V usage is TRBV6-5 and J usage is TRBJ2-2; D gene unclear. The CDR3 runs to 13 residues. The germline gives CDR1 MNHEY, CDR2 SVGAGI. The V end lost 2 bases, the J end lost 2 bases, and 3 bases lay between the germline ends. CDR3 protein: CASSYHNTGELFF. Written as DNA, the CDR3 is TGTGCCAGCAGTTACCATAACACCGGGGAGCTGTTTTTT.

This clone is termed medium-sized. The V gene is TRBV29-1, the J gene TRBJ2-7; D gene uncertain. Per the germline V gene, CDR1 is SQVTM and CDR2 is ANQGSEA. Trimming pared 0 bases from V and 2 bases from J, leaving 8 bases between. The CDR3 length is 13 residues. In DNA, the CDR3 is TGCAGCGTTGAAGATCTGAATACCTACGAGCAGTACTTC. It translates to CSVEDLNTYEQYF.

With respect to this clone: The germline gene is not matched at one end of the junction; a read error may be the cause. The rearrangement links TRBV7-3 to TRBJ1-1; D call uncertain. The CDR3 contains 13 residues. CDR1 and CDR2 (germline): SGHTA, FQGTGA. The CDR3: CVSSLGSGTEAFF. CDR3 sequence (DNA): TGTGTCAGCAGCTTAGGAAGTGGGACTGAAGCTTTCTTT.

This clone has ten or more counts. The rearrangement links TRBV27 to TRBJ2-3, with D hard to call. The CDR3 sequence is 12 residues long. From germline, CDR1 is MNHEY and CDR2 SMNVEV (reference sequence). The V end lost 7 bases, the J end lost 0 bases, and 5 bases lay between the germline ends. The CDR3 is CASISSTDTQYF. The DNA for the CDR3 is TGTGCCAGCATTTCTAGCACAGATACGCAGTATTTT.

This clone was observed a handful of times. The J gene is TRBJ1-2, the V gene TRBV6-4, with 7 nucleotides matching TRBD1. The CDR3 has 12 amino acids. Trimming took 6 bases from V and 8 from J; bases not matched to a gene: 6. Germline assignment: CDR1 MRHNA and CDR2 SNTAGT. CDR3 in amino acids: CASRFDRDGYTF. The CDR3 DNA reads as TGTGCCAGCAGATTCGACAGGGACGGCTACACCTTC.

The chain couples TRBV7-1 to TRBJ2-7, with no clear D. TRBV7-1 is an open reading frame, and its role is uncertain. The V gene lost 5 bases and the J gene lost 1 base, with 12 bases spanning the gap. CDR3 length: 14 residues. The DNA for the CDR3 is TGTGCCAGCAGCCCCCGTTCCCGGTCCTACGAGCAGTACTTC. Translated, it gives CASSPRSRSYEQYF.

V gene TRBV5-4 combines with J gene TRBJ2-7; D tentatively reads TRBD1 or TRBD2 (5 bases each). Trimming cost V 4 bases and J 1 base, with 12 bases left between them. Germline V CDR1 and CDR2: SGHNT, YYREEE (reference sequence). The CDR3 length is 14 residues. The CDR3 DNA reads as TGTGCCAGCAGCAGAGGGCCAGGGTCCTACGAGCAGTACTTC. Protein product: CASSRGPGSYEQYF.

This chain links TRBV6-5 with TRBJ2-5; D gene ambiguous. Germline CDR1 MNHEY, CDR2 SVGAGI. The CDR3 totals 13 residues. Trimming shortened V by 5 bases and J by 5 bases, and 12 bases separated the two germline ends. CDR3 residues: CASSTSPRETQYF. The CDR3 nucleotides read TGTGCCAGCAGTACCAGTCCGAGGGAGACCCAGTACTTC.

The rearrangement links TRBV19 to TRBJ1-2; no clear D. The ends were cut back, 0 bases at V and 2 bases at J, with 10 bases in the middle. Germline V gives CDR1 LNHDA, CDR2 SQIVND (reference sequence). This CDR3 has 15 residues. CDR3 in amino acids: CASSIDSMGNYGYTF. The DNA for the CDR3 is TGTGCCAGTAGTATAGACTCGATGGGGAACTATGGCTACACCTTC.

In its sample, this clone was seen a few times. This sequence joins TRBV9 and TRBJ2-1, with D perhaps TRBD1 (6 bases). CDR3 length equals 16 residues. Per the germline V gene, CDR1 is SGDLS and CDR2 is YYNGEE. V shed 3 bases and J shed 4 bases, with 17 bases lying between them. The CDR3 sequence is CASSGRGGRNYNEQFF. For the CDR3, the DNA is TGTGCCAGCAGCGGCCGAGGGGGACGGAATTACAATGAGCAGTTCTTC.

J is TRBJ2-7 and V is TRBV29-1, with D uncertain. The germline V gene has CDR1 SQVTM and CDR2 ANQGSEA. There are 12 residues in the CDR3. The germline V and J ends were trimmed by 3 bases and 2 bases, with 8 bases remaining between them. The CDR3 sequence is CSVEDRAYEQYF. CDR3 bases: TGCAGCGTTGAGGACCGAGCCTACGAGCAGTACTTC.

This chain connects TRBV7-6 to TRBJ2-7; D is undetermined. The CDR3 runs 13 residues. Trimming left V 5 bases short and J 5 bases short, with 13 bases between. CDR1 and CDR2 from the germline V gene are SGHVS and FNYEAQ. The CDR3 sequence: CASSPTGRDEQYF. In DNA, the CDR3 is TGTGCCAGCAGCCCGACCGGTCGGGACGAGCAGTACTTC.

This chain connects TRBV2 to TRBJ2-1; no clear D. CDR1 SNHLY and CDR2 FYNNEI come from the germline V gene. Trimming removed 6 bases from V and 7 bases from J, with 13 bases in between. There are 13 residues in the CDR3. Here the CDR3 DNA reads TGTGCCAGCAGCCTTTTCAACGGGAATGAGCAGTTCTTC. Translated, it gives CASSLFNGNEQFF.